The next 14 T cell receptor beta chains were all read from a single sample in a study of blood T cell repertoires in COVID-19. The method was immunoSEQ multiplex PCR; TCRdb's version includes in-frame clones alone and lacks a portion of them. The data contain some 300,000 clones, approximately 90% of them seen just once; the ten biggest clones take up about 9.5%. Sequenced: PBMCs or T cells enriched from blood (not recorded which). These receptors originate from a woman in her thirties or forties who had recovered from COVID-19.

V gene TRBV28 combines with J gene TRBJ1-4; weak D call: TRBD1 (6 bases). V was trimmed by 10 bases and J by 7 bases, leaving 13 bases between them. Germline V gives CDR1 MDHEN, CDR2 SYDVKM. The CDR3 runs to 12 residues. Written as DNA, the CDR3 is TGTGCCATAAGAGGGGGGGCTGAAAAACTGTTTTTT. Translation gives CAIRGGAEKLFF.

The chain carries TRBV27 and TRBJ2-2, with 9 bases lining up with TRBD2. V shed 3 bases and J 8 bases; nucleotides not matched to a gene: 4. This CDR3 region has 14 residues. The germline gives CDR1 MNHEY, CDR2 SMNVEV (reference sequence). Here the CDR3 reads CASSLSSGGGELFF. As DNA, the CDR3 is TGTGCCAGCAGTTTGAGTAGCGGGGGTGGGGAGCTGTTTTTT.

Here the CDR3 reads CASSLGGPAGGTQYF. CDR3 nucleotide sequence: TGTGCCAGCAGTTTGGGAGGTCCGGCCGGGGGGACCCAGTACTTC. The gene calls are TRBV27 and TRBJ2-5; a weak D match, TRBD2 (6 bases). The V end was cut by 3 bases, the J end by 7 bases, with 18 bases between. This CDR3 has 15 residues. In germline, CDR1 is MNHEY, CDR2 SMNVEV (reference sequence).

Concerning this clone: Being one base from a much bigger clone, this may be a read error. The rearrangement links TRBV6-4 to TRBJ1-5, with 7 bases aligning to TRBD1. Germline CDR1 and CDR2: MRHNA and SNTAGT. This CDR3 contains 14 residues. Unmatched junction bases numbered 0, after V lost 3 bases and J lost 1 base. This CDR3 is CASSEQGSNQPQHF. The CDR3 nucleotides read TGTGCCAGCAGTGAACAGGGGAGCAATCAGCCCCAGCATTTT.

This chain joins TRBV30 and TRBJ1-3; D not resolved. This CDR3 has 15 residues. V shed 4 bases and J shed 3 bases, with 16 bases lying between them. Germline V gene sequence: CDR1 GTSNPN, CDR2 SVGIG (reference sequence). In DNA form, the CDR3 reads TGTGCCTGGACCCCCGGGAGCTCAGTTGGAAACACCATATATTTT. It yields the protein CAWTPGSSVGNTIYF.

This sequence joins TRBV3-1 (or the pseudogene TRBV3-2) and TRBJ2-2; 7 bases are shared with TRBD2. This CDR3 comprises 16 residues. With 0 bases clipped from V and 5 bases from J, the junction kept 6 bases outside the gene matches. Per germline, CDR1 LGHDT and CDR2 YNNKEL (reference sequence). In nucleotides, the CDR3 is TGTGCCAGCAGCCAAGATTCCGGGAGGCGGACCGGGGAGCTGTTTTTT. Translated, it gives CASSQDSGRRTGELFF.

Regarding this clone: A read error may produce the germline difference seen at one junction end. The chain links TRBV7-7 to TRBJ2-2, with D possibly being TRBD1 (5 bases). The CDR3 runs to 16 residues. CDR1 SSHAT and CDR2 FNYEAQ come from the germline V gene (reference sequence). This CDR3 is CASSLAGHSNTGELFF. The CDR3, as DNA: TGTGCTAGCAGCTTGGCCGGACACTCAAACACCGGGGAGCTGTTTTTT.

CDR3 in amino acids: CASSPEGVGEQYF. The CDR3 nucleotides read TGTGCCAGCAGTCCTGAGGGGGTAGGCGAGCAGTACTTC. The gene calls are TRBV6-5 and TRBJ2-7, with D possibly TRBD1 on 6 matching bases. CDR1 and CDR2 from the germline V gene are MNHEY and SVGAGI. V dropped 5 bases and J dropped 6 bases, with 14 bases sitting between them. The CDR3 has 13 residues.

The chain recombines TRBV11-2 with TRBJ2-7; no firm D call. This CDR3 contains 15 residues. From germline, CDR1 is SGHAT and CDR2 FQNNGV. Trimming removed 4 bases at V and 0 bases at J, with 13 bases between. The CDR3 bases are TGTGCCAGCAGCTCAATAGTACTGAGCTCCTACGAGCAGTACTTC. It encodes CASSSIVLSSYEQYF.

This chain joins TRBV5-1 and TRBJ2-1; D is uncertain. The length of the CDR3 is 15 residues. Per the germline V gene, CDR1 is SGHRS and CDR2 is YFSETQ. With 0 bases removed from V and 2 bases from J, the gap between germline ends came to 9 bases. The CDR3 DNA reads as TGCGCCAGCAGCTTGGGGCCCTTAACCTACAATGAGCAGTTCTTC. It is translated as CASSLGPLTYNEQFF.

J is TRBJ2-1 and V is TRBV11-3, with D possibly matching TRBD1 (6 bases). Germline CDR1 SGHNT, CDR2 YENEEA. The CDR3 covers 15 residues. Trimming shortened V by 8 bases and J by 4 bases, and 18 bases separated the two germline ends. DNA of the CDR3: TGTGCCAGCGGGGGCGGATCCTTGGTTTACAATGAGCAGTTCTTC. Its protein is CASGGGSLVYNEQFF.

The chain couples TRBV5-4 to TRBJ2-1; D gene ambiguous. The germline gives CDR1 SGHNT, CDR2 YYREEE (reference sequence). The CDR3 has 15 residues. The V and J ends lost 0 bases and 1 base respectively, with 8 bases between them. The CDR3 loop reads CASSLDGYSYNEQFF. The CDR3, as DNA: TGTGCCAGCAGCTTGGACGGGTATTCCTACAATGAGCAGTTCTTC.

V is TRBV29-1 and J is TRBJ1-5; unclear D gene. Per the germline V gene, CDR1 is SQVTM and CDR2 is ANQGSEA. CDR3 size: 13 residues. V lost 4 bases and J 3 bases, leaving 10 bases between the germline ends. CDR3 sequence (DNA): TGCAGCGTTGTCTACGCCGCCAATCAGCCCCAGCATTTT. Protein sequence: CSVVYAANQPQHF. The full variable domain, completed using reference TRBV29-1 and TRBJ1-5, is SAVISQKPSRDICQRGTSLTIQCQVDSQVTMMFWYRQQPGQSLTLIATANQGSEATYESGFVIDKFPISRPNLTFSTLTVSNMSPEDSSIYLCSVVYAANQPQHFGDGTRLSIL.

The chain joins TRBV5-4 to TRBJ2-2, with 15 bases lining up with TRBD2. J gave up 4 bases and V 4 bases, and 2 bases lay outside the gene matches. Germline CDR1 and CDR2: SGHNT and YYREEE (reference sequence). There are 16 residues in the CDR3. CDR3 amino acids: CASSRTSGRGTGELFF. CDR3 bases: TGTGCCAGCAGCCGGACTAGCGGGAGGGGCACCGGGGAGCTGTTTTTT.